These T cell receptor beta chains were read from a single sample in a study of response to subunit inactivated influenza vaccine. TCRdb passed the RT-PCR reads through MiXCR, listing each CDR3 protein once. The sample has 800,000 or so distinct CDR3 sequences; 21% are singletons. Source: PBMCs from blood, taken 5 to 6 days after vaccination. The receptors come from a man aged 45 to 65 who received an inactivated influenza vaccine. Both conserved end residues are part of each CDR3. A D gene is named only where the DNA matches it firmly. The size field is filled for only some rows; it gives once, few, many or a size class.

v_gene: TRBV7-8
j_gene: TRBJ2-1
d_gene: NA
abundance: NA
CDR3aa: CASSSRRGVSYNEQFF
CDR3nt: TGTGCCAGCAGCTCCCGTAGGGGAGTGTCCTACAATGAGCAGTTCTTC

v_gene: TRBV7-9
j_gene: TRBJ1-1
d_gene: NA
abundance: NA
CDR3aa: CASSPTGFGTMNTEAFF
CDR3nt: TGTGCCAGCAGCCCCACCGGGTTCGGAACCATGAACACTGAAGCTTTCTTT

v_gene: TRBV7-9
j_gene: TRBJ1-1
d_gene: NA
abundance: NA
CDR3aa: CASSPGRGNTEAFF
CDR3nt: TGTGCCAGCAGCCCTGGTAGGGGGAACACTGAAGCTTTCTTT

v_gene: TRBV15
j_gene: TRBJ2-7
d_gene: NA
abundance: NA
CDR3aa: CATSSQEDGNYEQYF
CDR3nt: TGTGCCACCAGCAGCCAAGAGGACGGAAACTACGAGCAGTACTTC

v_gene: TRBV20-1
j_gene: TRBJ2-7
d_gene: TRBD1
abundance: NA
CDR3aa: CSATTGQGMGYEQYF
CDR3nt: TGCAGTGCGACTACGGGACAGGGAATGGGATACGAGCAGTACTTC

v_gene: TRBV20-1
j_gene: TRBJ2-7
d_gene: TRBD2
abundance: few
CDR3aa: CSARGSGEPISSYEQYF
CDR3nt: TGCAGTGCTAGAGGTAGCGGGGAGCCGATCTCATCCTACGAGCAGTACTTC

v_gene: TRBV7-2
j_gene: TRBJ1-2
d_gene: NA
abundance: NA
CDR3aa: CASNPSGASRGYTF
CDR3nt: TGTGCCAGCAACCCCTCCGGGGCATCACGGGGCTACACCTTC

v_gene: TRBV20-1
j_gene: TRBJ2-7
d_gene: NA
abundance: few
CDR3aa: CSATPPSGPSYEQYF
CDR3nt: TGCAGTGCTACACCCCCTTCGGGACCGAGCTACGAGCAGTACTTC

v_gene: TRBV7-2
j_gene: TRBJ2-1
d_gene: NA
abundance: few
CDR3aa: CASSSQARGGQSTF
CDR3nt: TGTGCCAGCAGCTCCCAAGCCCGGGGGGGACAGTCAACCTTC

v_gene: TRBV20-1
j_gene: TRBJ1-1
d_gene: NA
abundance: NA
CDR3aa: CSARDRIPNTEAFF
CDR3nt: TGCAGTGCTAGAGATCGCATACCGAACACTGAAGCTTTCTTT

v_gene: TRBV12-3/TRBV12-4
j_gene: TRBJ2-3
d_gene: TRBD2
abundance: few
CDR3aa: CASFGGGTDTQYF
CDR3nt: TGTGCCAGCTTCGGCGGGGGGACAGATACGCAGTATTTT

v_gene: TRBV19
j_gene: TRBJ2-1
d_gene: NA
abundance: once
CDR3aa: CASSIGSRAGEQFF
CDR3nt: TGTGCCAGTAGTATAGGTAGTAGGGCCGGTGAGCAGTTCTTC

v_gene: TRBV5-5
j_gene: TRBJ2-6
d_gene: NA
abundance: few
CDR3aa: CASSLGPAPGANVLTF
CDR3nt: TGTGCCAGCAGCTTGGGGCCGGCTCCTGGGGCCAACGTCCTGACTTTC

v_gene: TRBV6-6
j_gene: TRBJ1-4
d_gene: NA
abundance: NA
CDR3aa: CASSRGGSEKLFF
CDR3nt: TGTGCCAGCAGTAGAGGAGGGAGTGAAAAACTGTTTTTT

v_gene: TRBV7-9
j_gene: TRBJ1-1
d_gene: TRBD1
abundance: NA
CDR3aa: CASKRTGNTEAFF
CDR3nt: TGTGCCAGCAAAAGGACAGGGAACACTGAAGCTTTCTTT

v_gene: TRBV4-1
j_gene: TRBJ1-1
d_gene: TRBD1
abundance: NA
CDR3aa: CASSHGDRGGRGAFF
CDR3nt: TGCGCCAGCAGCCACGGGGACAGGGGCGGGCGAGGAGCTTTCTTT

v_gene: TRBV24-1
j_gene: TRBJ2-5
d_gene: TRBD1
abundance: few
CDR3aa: CATSRQGKTQYF
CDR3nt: TGTGCCACCAGTAGACAGGGGAAGACCCAGTACTTC

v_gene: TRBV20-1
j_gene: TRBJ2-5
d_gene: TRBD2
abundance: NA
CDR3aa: CSARGESGLAGIETQYF
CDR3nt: TGCAGTGCTAGAGGGGAGTCTGGACTAGCGGGAATAGAGACCCAGTACTTC

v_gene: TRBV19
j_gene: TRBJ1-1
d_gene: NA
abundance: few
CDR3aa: CASTIQSWATEAFF
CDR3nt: TGTGCCAGTACCATACAGTCATGGGCCACTGAAGCTTTCTTT

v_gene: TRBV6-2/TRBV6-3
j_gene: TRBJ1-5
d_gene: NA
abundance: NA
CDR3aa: CASVDRFNQPQHF
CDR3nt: TGTGCCAGCGTGGACAGATTCAATCAGCCCCAGCATTTT

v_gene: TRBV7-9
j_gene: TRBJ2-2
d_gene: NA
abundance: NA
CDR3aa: CASSSGTRRDTGELFF
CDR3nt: TGTGCCAGCAGCTCGGGGACAAGGAGGGACACCGGGGAGCTGTTTTTT

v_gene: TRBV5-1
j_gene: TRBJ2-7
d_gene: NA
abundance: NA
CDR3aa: CASSVSGMAYEQYF
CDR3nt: TGCGCCAGCAGCGTGTCGGGAATGGCCTACGAGCAGTACTTC

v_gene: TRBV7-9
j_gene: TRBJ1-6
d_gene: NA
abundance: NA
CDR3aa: CASSPSGGAPLHF
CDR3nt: TGTGCCAGCAGCCCAAGCGGGGGCGCTCCCCTCCACTTT

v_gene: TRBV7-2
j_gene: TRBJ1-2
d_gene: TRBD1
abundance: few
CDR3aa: CASRDGTANYGYTF
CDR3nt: TGTGCCAGCAGGGACGGGACAGCTAACTATGGCTACACCTTC

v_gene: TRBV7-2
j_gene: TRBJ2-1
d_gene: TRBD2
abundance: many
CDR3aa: CASSLAGTNYNEQFF
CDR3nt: TGTGCCAGCAGCTTAGCCGGGACTAACTACAATGAGCAGTTCTTC

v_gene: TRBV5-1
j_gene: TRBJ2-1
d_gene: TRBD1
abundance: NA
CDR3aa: CASSMGQRYYNEQFF
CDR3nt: TGCGCCAGCAGCATGGGACAGAGATACTACAATGAGCAGTTCTTC

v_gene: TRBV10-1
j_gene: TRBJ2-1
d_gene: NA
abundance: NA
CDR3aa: CASSKRAGFSYNEQFF
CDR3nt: TGCGCCAGCAGTAAAAGGGCCGGCTTCTCCTACAATGAGCAGTTCTTC

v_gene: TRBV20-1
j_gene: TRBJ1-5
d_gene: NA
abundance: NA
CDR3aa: CSARRIGADNQPQHF
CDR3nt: TGCAGTGCTAGACGCATTGGGGCCGACAATCAGCCCCAGCATTTT

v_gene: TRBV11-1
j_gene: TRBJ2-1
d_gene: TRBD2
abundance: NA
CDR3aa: CASRPTSGTSDEQFF
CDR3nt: TGTGCCAGCAGACCCACTAGCGGGACTAGCGATGAGCAGTTCTTC

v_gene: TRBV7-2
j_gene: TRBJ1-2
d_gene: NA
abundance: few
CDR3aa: CASSQTPKGLGYTF
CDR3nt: TGTGCCAGCAGCCAGACACCGAAGGGGTTAGGCTACACCTTC

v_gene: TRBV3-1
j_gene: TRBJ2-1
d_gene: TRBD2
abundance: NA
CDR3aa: CASSQDTSGDYNEQFF
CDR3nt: TGTGCCAGCAGCCAAGATACTAGCGGGGACTACAATGAGCAGTTCTTC

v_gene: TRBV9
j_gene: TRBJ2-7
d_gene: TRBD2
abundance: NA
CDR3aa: CASSVGTSGGTTYDYEQYF
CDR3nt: TGTGCCAGCAGCGTAGGTACTAGCGGGGGGACGACCTATGATTACGAGCAGTACTTC

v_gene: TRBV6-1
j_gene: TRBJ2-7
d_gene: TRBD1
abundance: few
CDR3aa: CASSPRGSPYEQYF
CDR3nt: TGTGCCAGCAGTCCCAGGGGGTCTCCCTACGAGCAGTACTTC

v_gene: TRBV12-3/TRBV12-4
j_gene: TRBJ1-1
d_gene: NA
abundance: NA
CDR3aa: CASSPLKPNTEAFF
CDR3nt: TGTGCCAGCAGTCCCTTAAAACCTAACACTGAAGCTTTCTTT

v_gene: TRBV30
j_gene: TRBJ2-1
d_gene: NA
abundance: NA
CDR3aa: CAFTRGSGPYNEQFF
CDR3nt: TGTGCCTTCACTCGGGGGAGCGGACCTTACAATGAGCAGTTCTTC

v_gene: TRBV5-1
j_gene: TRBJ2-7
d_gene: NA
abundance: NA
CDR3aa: CAITKGDEQYF
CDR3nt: TGCGCCATCACTAAAGGGGACGAGCAGTACTTC

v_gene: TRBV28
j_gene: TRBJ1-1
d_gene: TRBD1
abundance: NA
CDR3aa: CASSLPGQGRRTEAFF
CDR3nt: TGTGCCAGCAGCCTACCCGGACAGGGACGACGGACTGAAGCTTTCTTT

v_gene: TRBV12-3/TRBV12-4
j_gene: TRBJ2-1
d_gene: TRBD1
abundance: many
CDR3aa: CASSPPGQGIEQFF
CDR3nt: TGTGCCAGCAGCCCTCCGGGACAGGGTATTGAGCAGTTCTTC

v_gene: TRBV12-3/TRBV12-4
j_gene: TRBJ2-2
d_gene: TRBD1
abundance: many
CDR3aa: CASRKPGGDWSGELFF
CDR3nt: TGTGCCAGCAGGAAGCCAGGGGGCGATTGGTCCGGGGAGCTGTTTTTT

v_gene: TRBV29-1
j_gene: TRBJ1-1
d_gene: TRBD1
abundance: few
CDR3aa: CSVEGQPNTEAFF
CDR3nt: TGCAGCGTTGAGGGACAGCCGAACACTGAAGCTTTCTTT

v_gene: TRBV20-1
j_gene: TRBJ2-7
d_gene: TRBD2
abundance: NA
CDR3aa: CSARAGRVYEQYF
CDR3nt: TGCAGTGCTAGAGCGGGGAGGGTATACGAGCAGTACTTC

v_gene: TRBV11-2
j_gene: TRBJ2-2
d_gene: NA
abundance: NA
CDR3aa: CASTSRSSNTGELFF
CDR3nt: TGTGCCAGCACCTCCCGGTCCTCGAACACCGGGGAGCTGTTTTTT

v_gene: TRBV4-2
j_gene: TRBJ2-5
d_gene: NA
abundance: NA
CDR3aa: CASSQAGPQETQYF
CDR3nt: TGTGCCAGCAGCCAAGCGGGGCCGCAAGAGACCCAGTACTTC

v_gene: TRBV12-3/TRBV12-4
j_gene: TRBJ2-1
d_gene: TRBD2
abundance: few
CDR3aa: CASSLETSGGALNEQFF
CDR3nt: TGTGCCAGCAGTTTAGAGACTAGCGGGGGGGCCCTTAATGAGCAGTTCTTC

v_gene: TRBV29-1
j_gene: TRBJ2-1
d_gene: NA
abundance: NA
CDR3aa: CSAETGTDEQFF
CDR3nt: TGCAGCGCAGAAACAGGTACGGATGAGCAGTTCTTC

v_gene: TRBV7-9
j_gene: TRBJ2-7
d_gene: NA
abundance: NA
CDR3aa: CASSTMGRLFEQYF
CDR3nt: TGTGCCAGCAGCACTATGGGCAGATTATTCGAGCAGTACTTC

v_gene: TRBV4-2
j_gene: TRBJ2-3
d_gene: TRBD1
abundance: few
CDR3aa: CASSQPDRADTQYF
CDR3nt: TGTGCCAGCAGCCAACCGGACAGGGCAGATACGCAGTATTTT

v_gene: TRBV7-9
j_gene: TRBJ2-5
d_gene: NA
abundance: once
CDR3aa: CASSIPGPALETQYF
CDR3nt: TGTGCCAGCAGCATACCGGGACCCGCGTTGGAGACCCAGTACTTC

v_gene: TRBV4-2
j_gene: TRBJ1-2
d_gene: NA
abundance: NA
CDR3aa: CASSQGWQGTNYGYTF
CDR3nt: TGTGCCAGCAGCCAAGGGTGGCAGGGCACTAACTATGGCTACACCTTC

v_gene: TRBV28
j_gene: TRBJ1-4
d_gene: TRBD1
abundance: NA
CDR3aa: CASRGTGSSALEKLFF
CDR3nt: TGTGCCAGCAGGGGGACAGGAAGTTCAGCACTGGAAAAACTGTTTTTT

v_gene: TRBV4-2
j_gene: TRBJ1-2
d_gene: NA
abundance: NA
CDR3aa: CASSQSDAPLNGYTF
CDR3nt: TGTGCCAGCAGCCAATCGGACGCCCCTCTGAATGGCTACACCTTC

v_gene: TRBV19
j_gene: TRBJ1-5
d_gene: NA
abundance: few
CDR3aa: CASSQGAWGNQPQHF
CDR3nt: TGTGCCAGCAGCCAAGGAGCGTGGGGCAATCAGCCCCAGCATTTT

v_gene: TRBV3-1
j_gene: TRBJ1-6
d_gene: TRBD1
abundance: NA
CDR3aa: CASSPRTGVRSPLHF
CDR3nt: TGTGCCAGCAGCCCACGGACAGGGGTACGGTCACCCCTCCACTTT